The T cell receptor beta chain under discussion was sequenced for a study of blood T cell repertoires in COVID-19. About the research overall: Acute-phase and convalescent COVID-19 samples originated in the United States, Italy and Spain. In each case, the material was cDNA or gDNA derived from T cells, B-cell-depleted T cells, or PBMCs.

This CDR3 is built from 15 residues. The germline V gene has CDR1 LNHDA and CDR2 SQIVND (reference sequence). The junction had 8 bases not matched to a gene; V was cut back by 8 bases and J by 1 base. This clone was recorded a few times. Original data processing: Reference gene primer amplification in the assay estimated nucleated cell counts. Measured with immunoSEQ multiplex PCR; TCRdb has only the in-frame clones, and not every one. V and J calls and clone size are as listed in that table; D and trimming were resolved from the DNA. The sample includes approximately 82,000 clones, approximately 80% of them seen just once.

The sequencing sample was made of peripheral blood. The sequence came from a woman in her 70s with active or convalescent COVID-19. The chain couples TRBV19 to TRBJ2-1; 7 bases agree with TRBD1. CDR3 sequence reads: CASRRQGQSYNEQFF. In DNA, the CDR3 is TGTGCCAGTCGTCGACAGGGTCAGTCCTACAATGAGCAGTTCTTC. Together with reference TRBV19 and TRBJ2-1, the CDR3 gives the full variable domain: DGGITQSPKYLFRKEGQNVTLSCEQNLNHDAMYWYRQDPGQGLRLIYYSQIVNDFQKGDIAEGYSVSREKKESFPLTVTSAQKNPTAFYLCASRRQGQSYNEQFFGPGTRLTVL.